This T cell receptor beta chain was identified in a study of control samples from healthy donors and cancer patients. TCRdb keeps only in-frame clones here, not all; method: immunoSEQ multiplex PCR. Here the sample spans 120,000 to 150,000 clones, approximately 90% being singletons. J gave up 4 bases and V 0 bases, and 4 bases lay outside the gene matches. Germline V lookup: CDR1 KGHSH, CDR2 LQKENI. CDR3 size: 17 residues. The rearrangement links TRBV18 to TRBJ1-3; 12 bases align to TRBD1. Sample: blood. The receptor comes from a woman aged 30 to 39 in good health. The CDR3 DNA follows: TGTGCCAGCTCACCACCGGGGACAGGGGGCCTCGGAAACACCATATATTTT. As protein: CASSPPGTGGLGNTIYF.